These 20 T cell receptor beta chains originate from one sample sequenced in a study of human T cells and chemical hapten exposure. TCRdb re-analysed the RACE reads in MiXCR, keeping a single row per CDR3 protein. The sample carries some 42,000 distinct CDR3 sequences, 8.5% to 10% recorded once. Noted time point: patch test 2, 6 weeks after DPC sensitization. This sample's treatment: therapeutic diphenylcyclopropenone sensitization with weekly scalp DPC. The sequencing here drew on whole blood, taken in connection with sensitization to the hapten diphenylcyclopropenone (DPC). The receptors stem from a woman aged 40 to 49 with alopecia areata. Some clones in this sample may be carry-over from other donors' samples.

This clonotype was counted ten times or more. J is TRBJ1-5 and V is TRBV5-1; D possibly corresponds to TRBD1 (6 bases). Trimming took off 4 bases at V and 8 bases at J, with 28 bases between the two ends. CDR1 SGHRS and CDR2 YFSETQ come from the germline V gene. The CDR3 contains 18 residues. CDR3 nucleotide sequence: TGCGCCAGCAGCGCCACCGTACAGGGTTTTTCGATCCCGGAGCCCCAGCATTTT. This encodes CASSATVQGFSIPEPQHF.

As regards this clonotype: A much larger clone is a single base away; this may be a read error. The V call is TRBV11-1, the J call TRBJ2-1; D ambiguous. The V gene's germline CDR1 is SGHAT and CDR2 FQDESV (reference sequence). CDR3 length: 11 amino acids. Here the CDR3 DNA reads TGTACCAGCAGCTTAGTCAATGAGCAGTTCTTC. This translates into CTSSLVNEQFF.

This clonotype turned up a few times. The rearrangement joins TRBV10-3 to TRBJ1-6; weak D call: TRBD1 (5 bases). Trimming removed 3 bases from V and 8 bases from J, with 8 bases in between. The V gene's germline CDR1 is ENHRY and CDR2 SYGVKD. The CDR3 consists of 13 residues. The CDR3 spells CAISDRADSPLHF. CDR3 bases: TGTGCCATCAGTGACAGGGCCGATTCACCCCTCCACTTT.

Judged by abundance, this clonotype is medium-sized (0.01 to 0.1%). The chain carries TRBV4-2 and TRBJ2-3, with 10 positions matching TRBD2. The CDR3 is 18 residues long. Germline CDR1 reads LGHNA; CDR2 reads YNFKEQ. V shed 0 bases and J 2 bases; nucleotides not matched to a gene: 8. The CDR3 DNA reads TGTGCCAGCAGCCAAGATCCGGTAGCGGGGGGACCCACAGATACGCAGTATTTT. Its protein is CASSQDPVAGGPTDTQYF.

This chain connects TRBV5-3 to TRBJ2-7; D possibly uses TRBD1 or TRBD2 (5 bases each). TRBV5-3 is an ORF; its function is uncertain. The CDR3 consists of 13 residues. Trimming shortened V by 5 bases and J by 6 bases, and 15 bases separated the two germline ends. The CDR3: CARSRHRDGEQYF. The CDR3 DNA reads TGTGCCAGAAGTCGACATCGGGACGGCGAGCAGTACTTC.

This clonotype came up many times. The chain recombines TRBV7-2 with TRBJ1-1, with a possible D match to TRBD1 (5 bases). V was pared by 4 bases and J by 5 bases, with 11 bases between. Germline V gene lookup returns CDR1 SGHTA and CDR2 FQGNSA. The CDR3 has 13 amino acids. As DNA, the CDR3 is TGTGCCAGCAGCTCGCCGCGGGGGACTGAAGCTTTCTTT. Translation gives CASSSPRGTEAFF.

This clonotype was detected ten times or more. The CDR3 DNA reads TGTGCCAGCAGCCTTTGGCAGGGGTCCCCGAACACCGGGGAGCTGTTTTTT. It yields the protein CASSLWQGSPNTGELFF. The chain joins TRBV7-9 to TRBJ2-2, with D perhaps matching TRBD1 (6 bases). Germline CDR1 reads SEHNR; CDR2 reads FQNEAQ (reference sequence). The CDR3 has 17 residues. The V and J ends lost 5 bases and 0 bases respectively, with 16 bases between them.

The rearrangement uses TRBV29-1 and TRBJ1-2; D gene ambiguous. The CDR3 spans 12 residues. Germline V gene data show CDR1 as SQVTM and CDR2 as ANQGSEA. The ends were cut back, 6 bases at V and 3 bases at J, with 11 bases in the middle. The CDR3 reads CSVSPADYGYTF. The CDR3 DNA is TGCAGCGTCTCCCCCGCCGACTATGGCTACACCTTC.

This clonotype was counted ten times or more. This chain links TRBV20-1 with TRBJ1-4; possible D gene TRBD1, 6 bases. This CDR3 is 12 amino acids long. The germline V gene encodes CDR1 DFQATT and CDR2 SNEGSKA (reference sequence). V lost 7 bases and J lost 10, with 16 bases in between. The CDR3 region is CSGAGASGKLFF. The CDR3 bases are TGCAGTGGTGCGGGGGCTTCAGGAAAACTGTTTTTT.

This clonotype was recorded many times. The rearrangement links TRBV12-3 or TRBV12-4 to TRBJ2-7, with 8 bases aligning to TRBD1. The CDR3 length is 14 residues. Unmatched junction bases numbered 4, after V lost 3 bases and J lost 3 bases. CDR3 sequence: CASSLQGAYYEQYF. The DNA of the CDR3 is TGTGCCAGCAGTTTGCAGGGGGCTTACTACGAGCAGTACTTC.

This clonotype appeared many times. The chain carries TRBV6-1 and TRBJ2-7; 8 nucleotides agree with TRBD1. Trimming at V came to 6 bases and at J to 6 bases, leaving 10 bases not matched to a gene. The CDR3 length is 14 residues. Per germline, CDR1 MNHNS and CDR2 SASEGT. This CDR3 is CASSYGQGSGEQYF. CDR3 bases: TGTGCCAGCAGCTACGGACAGGGTAGTGGCGAGCAGTACTTC.

The V call is TRBV27, the J call TRBJ2-3; D call uncertain. CDR1 and CDR2 (germline): MNHEY, SMNVEV (reference sequence). Trimming took off 6 bases at V and 2 bases at J, with 9 bases between the two ends. The CDR3 length is 13 residues. In nucleotides, the CDR3 is TGTGCCAGCAGGGGTCTAGACACAGATACGCAGTATTTT. Translating gives CASRGLDTDTQYF.

Ten or more counts support this clonotype. The junction shows a germline mismatch at one end, possibly a read error. The rearrangement uses TRBV18 and TRBJ1-1; no reliable D call. Germline CDR1 is KGHSH and CDR2 is LQKENI. The CDR3 has 15 residues. CDR3 sequence: CASSSPSRGNTEAFF. Here the CDR3 DNA reads TGTGCCAGCTCATCACCCTCCCGCGGCAACACTGAAGCTTTCTTT.

Only a few counts were recorded for this clonotype. The chain joins TRBV28 to TRBJ2-3, with D possibly being TRBD1 (6 bases). This CDR3 contains 15 residues. Trimming left V 5 bases short and J 2 bases short, with 14 bases between. CDR1 MDHEN and CDR2 SYDVKM come from the germline V gene. Here the CDR3 reads CASSPQGVFTDTQYF. The CDR3 DNA sequence: TGTGCCAGCAGTCCACAGGGTGTATTCACAGATACGCAGTATTTT.

This clonotype was counted between two and nine times. This chain joins TRBV24-1 and TRBJ2-5; no clear D. Germline V gene data show CDR1 as KGHDR and CDR2 as SFDVKD. Trimming pared 4 bases from V and 7 bases from J, leaving 12 bases between. The CDR3 totals 13 residues. CDR3 region: CATSDRTWGTQYF. The CDR3 DNA sequence: TGTGCCACCAGTGACCGCACTTGGGGGACCCAGTACTTC.

The table lists this clonotype with a few counts. The chain employs TRBV4-3 and TRBJ2-3; D unresolved. Trimming cost V 9 bases and J 14 bases, with 9 bases left between them. CDR3 length equals 8 residues. In germline, CDR1 is LGHNA, CDR2 YSLEER. The DNA of the CDR3 is TGCGCCAGTCCGAGGCGGTATTTT. It yields the protein CASPRRYF.

This clonotype was counted once. This chain links TRBV4-1 with TRBJ2-5, with no clear D. Trimming took 3 bases from V and 4 from J, leaving 15 bases between them. Germline CDR1 and CDR2: MGHRA and YSYEKL. The CDR3 is 15 residues long. CDR3 DNA sequence: TGCGCCAGCAGCCAGAGGCTGGATTATGGAGAGACCCAGTACTTC. This codes for CASSQRLDYGETQYF.

This clonotype came up many times. V gene TRBV6-2 or TRBV6-3 combines with J gene TRBJ1-2; 7 bases are a match to TRBD1. The length of the CDR3 is 12 residues. The germline CDR1 and CDR2 sequences are MNHEY and SVGEGT. J was trimmed by 2 bases and V by 7 bases; bases with no gene match: 1. The DNA of the CDR3 is TGTGCCAGCAAACAGGGGAACTATGGCTACACCTTC. Translation: CASKQGNYGYTF.

Ten or more counts support this clonotype. The CDR3 coding sequence is TGTGCCAGCAGCCGCGGGACAGCAGACACAGATACGCAGTATTTT. Translating gives CASSRGTADTDTQYF. The chain employs TRBV7-9 and TRBJ2-3; a possible D gene is TRBD1 (7 bases). The germline V gene has CDR1 SEHNR and CDR2 FQNEAQ (reference sequence). The CDR3 has 15 residues. The ends were cut back, 5 bases at V and 2 bases at J, with 14 bases in the middle.

This clonotype was picked up many times. V gene TRBV6-5 combines with J gene TRBJ1-1; the match to TRBD1 covers 9 bases. This CDR3 is built from 16 residues. J gave up 1 base and V 6 bases, and 9 bases lay outside the gene matches. CDR1 MNHEY and CDR2 SVGAGI come from the germline V gene. CDR3 sequence reads: CASRTGTGFANTEAFF. The CDR3 nucleotides read TGTGCCAGCAGGACGGGGACAGGGTTTGCGAACACTGAAGCTTTCTTT.